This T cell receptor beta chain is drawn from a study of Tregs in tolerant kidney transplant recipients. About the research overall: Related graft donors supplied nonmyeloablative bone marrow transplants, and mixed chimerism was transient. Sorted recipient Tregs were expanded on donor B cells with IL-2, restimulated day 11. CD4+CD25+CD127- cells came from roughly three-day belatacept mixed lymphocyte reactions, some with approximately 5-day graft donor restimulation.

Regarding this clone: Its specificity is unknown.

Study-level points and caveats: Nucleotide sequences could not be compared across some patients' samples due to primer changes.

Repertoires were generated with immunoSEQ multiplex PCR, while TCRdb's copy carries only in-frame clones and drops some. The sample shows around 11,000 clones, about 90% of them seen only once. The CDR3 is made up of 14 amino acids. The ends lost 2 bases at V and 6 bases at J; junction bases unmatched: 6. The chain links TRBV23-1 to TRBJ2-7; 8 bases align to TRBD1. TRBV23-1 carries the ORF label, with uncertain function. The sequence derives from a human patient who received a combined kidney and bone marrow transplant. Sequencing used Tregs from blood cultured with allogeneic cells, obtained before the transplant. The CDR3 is CASSQVDRGCEQYF. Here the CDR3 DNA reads TGCGCCAGCAGTCAAGTCGACAGGGGTTGCGAGCAGTACTTC.